The 16 T cell receptor beta chains below come from one sample, sequenced in a study of blood T cell repertoires in COVID-19. Profiled with immunoSEQ multiplex PCR; TCRdb holds only in-frame clones, not every one. The table includes more than 300,000 clones, over 75% detected once. The sequenced sample was peripheral blood. Source of these receptors: a woman younger than 45 with COVID-19, enrolled during active disease.

The CDR3 DNA reads TGCGCCAGCAGCCAAGTTCCGGGACTAGGTACTACGCAGTATTTT. Protein sequence: CASSQVPGLGTTQYF. V gene TRBV4-3 combines with J gene TRBJ2-3, with 8 bases identical to TRBD2. CDR3 size: 15 residues. Germline trimming cut 1 base from V and 8 bases from J; bases unmatched to any gene: 8. Germline CDR1 reads LGHNA; CDR2 reads YSLEER.

Only one count was recorded for this clone. The chain is built from TRBV24-1 and TRBJ2-1; 13 nucleotides line up with TRBD2. CDR1 KGHDR and CDR2 SFDVKD come from the germline V gene. V trimming: 9 bases; J trimming: 5 bases; junction bases outside the gene matches: 3. This CDR3 comprises 14 residues. The DNA for the CDR3 is TGTGCCACCCGGACTAGCGGGAGCCACAATGAGCAGTTCTTC. This codes for CATRTSGSHNEQFF.

CDR3 sequence: CASSNGAREFF. DNA for the CDR3: TGTGCCAGTAGTAATGGAGCCAGGGAGTTCTTC. J is TRBJ2-1 and V is TRBV19; D might be TRBD1 (5 bases). The CDR3 has 11 residues. Trimming took off 4 bases at V and 14 bases at J, with 12 bases between the two ends. The germline V gene encodes CDR1 LNHDA and CDR2 SQIVND (reference sequence).

This chain connects TRBV19 to TRBJ2-1, with 8 bases fitting TRBD1. The CDR3 loop spans 16 amino acids. Germline CDR1 LNHDA, CDR2 SQIVND (reference sequence). V was pared by 0 bases and J by 6 bases, with 7 bases of the junction left unmatched. CDR3: CASSIDLGGQGNEQFF. The CDR3, as DNA: TGTGCCAGTAGTATAGATCTTGGAGGACAGGGCAATGAGCAGTTCTTC.

The chain joins TRBV20-1 to TRBJ1-1, with TRBD1 as a possible D gene (5 bases). Trimming took off 2 bases at V and 8 bases at J, with 6 bases between the two ends. The CDR3 has 10 amino acids. Germline assignment: CDR1 DFQATT and CDR2 SNEGSKA (reference sequence). The CDR3 reads CSARRTEAFF. CDR3 nucleotides: TGCAGTGCTAGAAGGACAGAAGCTTTCTTT.

The chain joins TRBV7-9 to TRBJ1-1; 10 bases line up with TRBD1. Germline lookup yields CDR1 SEHNR and CDR2 FQNEAQ (reference sequence). With V trimmed by 3 bases and J by 1 base, 5 bases remained unmatched. This CDR3 has 16 residues. This chain's CDR3 is CASSFRQGARNTEAFF. The CDR3 nucleotides are TGTGCCAGCAGCTTCCGACAGGGGGCTAGGAACACTGAAGCTTTCTTT.

The chain combines TRBV30 with TRBJ2-5; 8 nucleotides agree with TRBD1. CDR1 GTSNPN and CDR2 SVGIG come from the germline V gene (reference sequence). The CDR3 loop spans 13 amino acids. V lost 3 bases, J lost 4 bases, and 4 bases stayed unmatched. CDR3 DNA sequence: TGTGCCTGGAGCCCGACAGGGGTAGAGACCCAGTACTTC. Translating gives CAWSPTGVETQYF.

This rearrangement joins TRBV24-1 to TRBJ2-1; 15 nucleotides align to TRBD2. CDR1 is KGHDR and CDR2 is SFDVKD in the germline V gene. The CDR3 totals 19 residues. V shed 3 bases, J shed 4 bases, and the junction held 9 bases outside the gene matches. As DNA, the CDR3 is TGTGCCACCAGTGATATTCCGGGACTAGCGGGAGGAAAATACAATGAGCAGTTCTTC. This sequence encodes CATSDIPGLAGGKYNEQFF.

Of note for this clone: In the same sample, other DNA sequences code for this CDR3. This chain joins TRBV11-3 and TRBJ1-2; a possible D gene is TRBD1 (5 bases). The CDR3 loop spans 12 amino acids. V was clipped by 5 bases and J by 9 bases, with 13 bases between them. CDR1 and CDR2 (germline): SGHNT, YENEEA. This CDR3 is CASSPGGTSYTF. The CDR3, as DNA: TGTGCCAGCAGCCCCGGGGGAACGAGCTACACCTTC.

The V gene is TRBV21-1, the J gene TRBJ2-7; the table's TRBD1 call for D was not verified on the DNA. TRBV21-1 is recorded as a pseudogene. The CDR3 loop spans 14 amino acids. This CDR3 is CASSKAQGGYEQYF. The CDR3 DNA reads as TGTGCCAGCAGCAAAGCCCAGGGTGGTTACGAGCAGTACTTC.

The V call is TRBV5-1, the J call TRBJ2-7; 8 nucleotides match TRBD1. Trimming at V came to 5 bases and at J to 5 bases, leaving 6 bases not matched to a gene. CDR1 is SGHRS and CDR2 is YFSETQ in the germline V gene. CDR3 length: 13 amino acids. DNA of the CDR3: TGCGCCAGCAGGACCCAGACAGGGGACGAGCAGTACTTC. Translation: CASRTQTGDEQYF.

This chain's CDR3 is CASSRGPPLTGELFF. CDR3 sequence (DNA): TGTGCCAGCTCAAGAGGGCCCCCACTCACCGGGGAGCTGTTTTTT. The genes are TRBV18 and TRBJ2-2; TRBD2 is a possible D gene (5 bases). Germline assignment: CDR1 KGHSH and CDR2 LQKENI. CDR3 length: 15 residues. V dropped 5 bases and J dropped 4 bases, with 14 bases sitting between them.

This chain uses TRBV11-3 with TRBJ2-7, with D possibly TRBD1 on 5 matching bases. Germline CDR1 is SGHNT and CDR2 is YENEEA. V shed 5 bases and J shed 6 bases, with 14 bases lying between them. The CDR3 totals 13 residues. The CDR3 is CASSTGHGAEQYF. The CDR3 nucleotides are TGTGCCAGCAGCACAGGACACGGAGCCGAGCAGTACTTC.

The chain is built from TRBV19 and TRBJ1-5; TRBD1 matches 9 bases. Germline V gene data show CDR1 as LNHDA and CDR2 as SQIVND (reference sequence). Trimming cost V 3 bases and J 6 bases; bases outside gene matches: 3. This CDR3 has 14 residues. The CDR3 sequence is CASSIIQGAQPQHF. DNA for the CDR3: TGTGCCAGTAGTATCATACAGGGGGCTCAGCCCCAGCATTTT.

The V and J genes are TRBV5-1 and TRBJ1-4; D gene uncertain. The germline V gene encodes CDR1 SGHRS and CDR2 YFSETQ. The V gene lost 6 bases and the J gene lost 8 bases, with 20 bases spanning the gap. This CDR3 comprises 15 residues. CDR3: CASKFEGSRLEKLFF. In DNA, the CDR3 is TGCGCCAGCAAGTTCGAGGGCTCGAGGTTGGAAAAACTGTTTTTT.

In regard to this clone: A much larger clone differs by one base, so this may be a read error. The chain has TRBV9 and TRBJ2-3; TRBD1 matches at 12 bases. Germline trimming cut 4 bases from V and 2 bases from J; bases unmatched to any gene: 2. Germline V gives CDR1 SGDLS, CDR2 YYNGEE. The CDR3 extends over 15 amino acids. CDR3 residues: CASSPGQGATDTQYF. The CDR3 DNA reads as TGTGCCAGCAGCCCGGGACAGGGGGCCACAGATACGCAGTATTTT. Based on the CDR3 plus reference TRBV9 and TRBJ2-3, the full variable domain is DSGVTQTPKHLITATGQRVTLRCSPRSGDLSVYWYQQSLDQGLQFLIQYYNGEERAKGNILERFSAQQFPDLHSELNLSSLELGDSALYFCASSPGQGATDTQYFGPGTRLTVL.